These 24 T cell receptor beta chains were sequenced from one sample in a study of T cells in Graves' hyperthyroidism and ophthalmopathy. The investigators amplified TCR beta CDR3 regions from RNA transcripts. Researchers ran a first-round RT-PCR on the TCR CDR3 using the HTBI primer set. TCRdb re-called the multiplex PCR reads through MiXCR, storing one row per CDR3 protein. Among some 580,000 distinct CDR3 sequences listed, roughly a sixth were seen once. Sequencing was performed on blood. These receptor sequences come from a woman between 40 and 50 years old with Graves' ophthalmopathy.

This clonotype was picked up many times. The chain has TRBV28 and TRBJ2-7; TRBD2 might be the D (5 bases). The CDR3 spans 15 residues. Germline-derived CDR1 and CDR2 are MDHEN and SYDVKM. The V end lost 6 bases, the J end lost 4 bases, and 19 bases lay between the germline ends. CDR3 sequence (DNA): TGTGCCAGCAGACCGGCCTATGAGGGAGTATACGAGCAGTACTTC. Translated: CASRPAYEGVYEQYF.

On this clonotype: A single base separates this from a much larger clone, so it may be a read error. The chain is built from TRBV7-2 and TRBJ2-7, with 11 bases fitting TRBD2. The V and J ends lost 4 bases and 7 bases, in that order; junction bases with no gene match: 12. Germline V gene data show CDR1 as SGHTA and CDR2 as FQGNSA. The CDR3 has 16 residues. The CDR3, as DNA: TGTGCCAGCAGCTCGCATGCTACTAGCGGGAGTTTTGAGCAGTACTTC. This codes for CASSSHATSGSFEQYF.

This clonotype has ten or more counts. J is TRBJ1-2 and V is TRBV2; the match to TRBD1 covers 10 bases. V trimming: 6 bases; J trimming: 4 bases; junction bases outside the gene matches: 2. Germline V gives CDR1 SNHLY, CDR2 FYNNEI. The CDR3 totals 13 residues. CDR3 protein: CASRTGGAYGYTF. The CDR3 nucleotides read TGTGCCAGCAGGACAGGGGGCGCCTATGGCTACACCTTC.

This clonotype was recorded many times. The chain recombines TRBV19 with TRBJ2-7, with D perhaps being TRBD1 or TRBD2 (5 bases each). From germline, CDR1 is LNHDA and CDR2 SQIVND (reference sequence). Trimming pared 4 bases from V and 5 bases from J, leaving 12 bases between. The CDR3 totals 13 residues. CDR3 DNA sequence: TGTGCCAGTAGTACCGGCAGGGACCACGAGCAGTACTTC. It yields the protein CASSTGRDHEQYF.

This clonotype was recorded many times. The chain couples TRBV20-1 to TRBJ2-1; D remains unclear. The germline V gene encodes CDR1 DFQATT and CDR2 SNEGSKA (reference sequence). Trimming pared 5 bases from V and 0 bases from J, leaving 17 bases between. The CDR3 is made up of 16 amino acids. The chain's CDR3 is CSALEVLLSSYNEQFF. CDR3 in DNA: TGCAGTGCTTTAGAGGTTCTCCTTAGCTCCTACAATGAGCAGTTCTTC.

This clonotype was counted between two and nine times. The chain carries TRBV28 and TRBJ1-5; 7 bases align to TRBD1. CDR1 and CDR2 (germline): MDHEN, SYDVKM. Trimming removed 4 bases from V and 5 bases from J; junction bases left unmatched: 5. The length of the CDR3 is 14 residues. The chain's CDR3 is CASSYRQGDQPQHF. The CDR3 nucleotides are TGTGCCAGCAGTTACCGACAGGGCGATCAGCCCCAGCATTTT. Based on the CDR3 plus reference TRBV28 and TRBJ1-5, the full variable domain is DVKVTQSSRYLVKRTGEKVFLECVQDMDHENMFWYRQDPGLGLRLIYFSYDVKMKEKGDIPEGYSVSREKKERFSLILESASTNQTSMYLCASSYRQGDQPQHFGDGTRLSIL.

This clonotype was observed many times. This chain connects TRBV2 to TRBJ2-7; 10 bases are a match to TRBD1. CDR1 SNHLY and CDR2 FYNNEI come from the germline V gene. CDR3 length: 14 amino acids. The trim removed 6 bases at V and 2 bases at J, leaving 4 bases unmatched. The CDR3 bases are TGTGCCAGCAGAACCGGGACAGGGGCCTACGAGCAGTACTTC. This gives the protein CASRTGTGAYEQYF.

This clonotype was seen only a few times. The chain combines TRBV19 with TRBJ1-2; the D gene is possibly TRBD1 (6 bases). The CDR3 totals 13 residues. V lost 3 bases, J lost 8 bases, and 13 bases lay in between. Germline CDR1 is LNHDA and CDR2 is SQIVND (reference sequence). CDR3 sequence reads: CASSIPDRGGYTF. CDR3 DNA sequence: TGTGCCAGTAGTATCCCGGACAGAGGAGGCTACACCTTC.

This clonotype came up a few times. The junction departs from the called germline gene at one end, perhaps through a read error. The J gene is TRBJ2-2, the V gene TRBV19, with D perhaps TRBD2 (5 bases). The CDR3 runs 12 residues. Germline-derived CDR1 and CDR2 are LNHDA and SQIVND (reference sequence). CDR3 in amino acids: CVSKADTGELFF. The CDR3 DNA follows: TGTGTCAGTAAAGCGGACACCGGGGAGCTGTTTTTT.

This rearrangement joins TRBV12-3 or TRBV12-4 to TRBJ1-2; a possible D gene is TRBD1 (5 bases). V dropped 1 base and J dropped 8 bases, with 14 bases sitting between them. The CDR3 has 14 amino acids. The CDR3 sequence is CASSLGGGGGGYTF. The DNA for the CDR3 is TGTGCCAGCAGTTTAGGCGGCGGCGGGGGAGGCTACACCTTC.

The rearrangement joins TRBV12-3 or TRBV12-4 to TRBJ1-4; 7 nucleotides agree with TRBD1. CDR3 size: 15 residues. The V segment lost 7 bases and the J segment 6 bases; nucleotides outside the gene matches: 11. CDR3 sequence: CASTARQGGYEKLFF. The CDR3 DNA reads TGTGCCAGCACCGCCAGACAGGGAGGTTATGAAAAACTGTTTTTT.

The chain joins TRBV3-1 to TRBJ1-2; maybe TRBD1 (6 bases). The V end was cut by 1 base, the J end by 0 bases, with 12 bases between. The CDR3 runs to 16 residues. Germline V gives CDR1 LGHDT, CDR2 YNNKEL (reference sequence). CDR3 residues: CASSQAGTRSNYGYTF. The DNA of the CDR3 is TGTGCCAGCAGCCAAGCCGGGACACGATCTAACTATGGCTACACCTTC.

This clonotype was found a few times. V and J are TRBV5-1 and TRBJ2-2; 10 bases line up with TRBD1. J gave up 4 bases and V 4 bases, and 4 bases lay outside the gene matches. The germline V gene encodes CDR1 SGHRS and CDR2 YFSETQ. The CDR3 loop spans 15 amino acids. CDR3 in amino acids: CASSGTGATTGELFF. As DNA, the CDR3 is TGCGCCAGCAGCGGGACAGGGGCCACCACCGGGGAGCTGTTTTTT.

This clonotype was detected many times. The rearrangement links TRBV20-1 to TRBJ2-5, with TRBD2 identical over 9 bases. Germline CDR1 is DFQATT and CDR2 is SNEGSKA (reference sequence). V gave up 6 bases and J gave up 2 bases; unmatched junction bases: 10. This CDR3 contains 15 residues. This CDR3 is CSAPTTTSGQETQYF. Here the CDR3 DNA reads TGCAGTGCCCCAACCACTACTAGCGGGCAAGAGACCCAGTACTTC.

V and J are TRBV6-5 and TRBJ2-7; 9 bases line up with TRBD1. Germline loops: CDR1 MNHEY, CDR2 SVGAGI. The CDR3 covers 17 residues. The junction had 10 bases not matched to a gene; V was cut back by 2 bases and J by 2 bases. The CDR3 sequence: CASSYRVPGQGTYEQYF. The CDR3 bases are TGTGCCAGCAGTTACCGCGTCCCGGGACAGGGCACCTACGAGCAGTACTTC.

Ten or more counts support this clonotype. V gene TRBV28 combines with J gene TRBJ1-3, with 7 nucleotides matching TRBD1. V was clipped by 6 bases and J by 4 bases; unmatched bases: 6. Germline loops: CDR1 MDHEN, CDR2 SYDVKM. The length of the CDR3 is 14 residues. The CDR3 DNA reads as TGTGCCAGCAGCAACACAGGGGTCGGAAACACCATATATTTT. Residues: CASSNTGVGNTIYF.

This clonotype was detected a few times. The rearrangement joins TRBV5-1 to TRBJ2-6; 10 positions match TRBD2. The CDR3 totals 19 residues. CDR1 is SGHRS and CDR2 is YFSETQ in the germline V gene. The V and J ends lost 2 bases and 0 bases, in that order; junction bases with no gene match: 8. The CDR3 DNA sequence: TGCGCCAGCAGCTTAAAGCGGGAGGGCCTAGACTCTGGGGCCAACGTCCTGACTTTC. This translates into CASSLKREGLDSGANVLTF.

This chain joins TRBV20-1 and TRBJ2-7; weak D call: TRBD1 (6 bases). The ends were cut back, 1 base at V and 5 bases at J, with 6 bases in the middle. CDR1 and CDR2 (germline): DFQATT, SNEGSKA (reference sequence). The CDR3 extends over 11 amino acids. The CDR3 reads CSARAGDEQYF. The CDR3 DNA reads TGCAGTGCTAGAGCAGGGGACGAGCAGTACTTC.

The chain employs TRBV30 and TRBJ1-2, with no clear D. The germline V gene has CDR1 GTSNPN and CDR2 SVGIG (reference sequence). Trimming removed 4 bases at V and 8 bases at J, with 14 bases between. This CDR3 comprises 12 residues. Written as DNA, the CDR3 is TGTGCCTGGACGGCCAAACTCTGGGGCTACACCTTC. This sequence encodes CAWTAKLWGYTF.

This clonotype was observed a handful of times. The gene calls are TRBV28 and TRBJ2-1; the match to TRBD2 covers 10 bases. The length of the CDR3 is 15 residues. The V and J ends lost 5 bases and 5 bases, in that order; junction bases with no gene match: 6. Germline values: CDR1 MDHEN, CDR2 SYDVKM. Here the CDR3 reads CASSNGLAEHNEQFF. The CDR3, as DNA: TGTGCCAGCAGTAACGGACTAGCGGAACACAATGAGCAGTTCTTC.

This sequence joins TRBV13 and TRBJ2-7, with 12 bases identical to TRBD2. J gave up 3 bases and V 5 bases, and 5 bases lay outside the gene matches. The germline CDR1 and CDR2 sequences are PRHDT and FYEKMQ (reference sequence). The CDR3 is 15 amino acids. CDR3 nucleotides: TGTGCCAGCAGCCGCACTAGCGGGAGGAACTACGAGCAGTACTTC. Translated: CASSRTSGRNYEQYF.

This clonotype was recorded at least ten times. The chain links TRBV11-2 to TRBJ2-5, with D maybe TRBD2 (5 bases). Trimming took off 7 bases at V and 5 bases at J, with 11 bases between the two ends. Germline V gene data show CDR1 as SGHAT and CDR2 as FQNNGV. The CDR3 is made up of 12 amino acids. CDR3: CASMYPGETQYF. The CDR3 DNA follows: TGTGCCAGCATGTACCCGGGGGAGACCCAGTACTTC.

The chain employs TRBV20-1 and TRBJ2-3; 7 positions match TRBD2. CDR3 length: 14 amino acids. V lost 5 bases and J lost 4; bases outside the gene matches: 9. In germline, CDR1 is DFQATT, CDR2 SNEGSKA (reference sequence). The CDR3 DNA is TGCAGTGCTCGGAGCGGGATCCGCGCAGATACGCAGTATTTT. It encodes CSARSGIRADTQYF.

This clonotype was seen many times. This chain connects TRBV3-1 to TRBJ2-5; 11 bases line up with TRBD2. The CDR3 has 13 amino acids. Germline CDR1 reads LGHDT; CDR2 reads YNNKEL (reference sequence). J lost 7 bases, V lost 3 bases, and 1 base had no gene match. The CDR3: CASSQGLAATQYF. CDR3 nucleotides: TGTGCCAGCAGCCAGGGACTAGCGGCGACCCAGTACTTC.